This passage covers 23 T cell receptor beta chains from one sample sequenced in a study of blood T cell repertoires in COVID-19 (dated by TCRdb to between 2020 and 2021). To prepare the library, the immunoSEQ multiplex PCR assay was applied. Drawn from immuneACCESS, this table holds only the in-frame rearrangements with V and J called that TCRdb kept. Clones are partly lost; checked studies trace under half to an unresolved V gene and leave the rest unexplained. Across this sample there are nearly 95,000 clones, with around four fifths seen only once. The ten largest account for around 15% of the sample. The sample taken for sequencing was peripheral blood. The receptors derive from a human donor in a cohort sampled during active COVID-19.

The chain links TRBV5-6 to TRBJ1-3; TRBD1 agrees at 7 bases. The CDR3 sequence is 15 residues long. V gave up 4 bases and J gave up 2 bases; unmatched junction bases: 6. Germline CDR1 is SGHDT and CDR2 is YYEEEE. CDR3 residues: CASSPTDRAGNTIYF. In DNA form, the CDR3 reads TGTGCCAGCAGCCCAACCGACAGGGCTGGAAACACCATATATTTT.

By frequency in the sample, this clone is medium-sized. Its ends do not fully match the called genes, so a read error is possible. V usage is TRBV6-1 and J usage is TRBJ2-7; TRBD2 agrees at 12 bases. The CDR3 is 15 amino acids. Germline CDR1 reads MNHNS; CDR2 reads SASEGT. As DNA, the CDR3 is TGTGCCAGCAGGGAAGAGACTAGCGGGAGTCACGAGCAGTACTTC. This translates into CASREETSGSHEQYF.

The J gene is TRBJ1-4, the V gene TRBV2, with unresolved D. Trimming left V 4 bases short and J 7 bases short, with 7 bases between. There are 12 residues in the CDR3. Germline assignment: CDR1 SNHLY and CDR2 FYNNEI. The CDR3 is CASSGGGEKLFF. CDR3 sequence (DNA): TGTGCCAGCAGTGGAGGAGGTGAAAAACTGTTTTTT.

The chain has TRBV7-9 and TRBJ2-2; D is possibly TRBD1 (5 bases). CDR3 length equals 17 residues. The V gene lost 3 bases and the J gene lost 4 bases, with 18 bases spanning the gap. Germline CDR1 SEHNR, CDR2 FQNEAQ (reference sequence). The CDR3 region has the DNA TGTGCCAGCAGCTTTAGGGGCATGGGTTCGACCACCGGGGAGCTGTTTTTT. It translates to CASSFRGMGSTTGELFF.

This clone was counted a few times. A read error is likely here: a far larger clone is one base away. This chain joins TRBV11-2 and TRBJ2-7, with TRBD2 matching 7 bases. The CDR3 sequence is 14 residues long. The J segment lost 2 bases and the V segment lost 1 base, leaving 2 bases of the junction unmatched. Germline CDR1 reads SGHAT; CDR2 reads FQNNGV. The CDR3 nucleotides are TGTGCCAGCAGCTTAGTAGCGGGCCCCTACGAGCAGTACTTC. Translation: CASSLVAGPYEQYF.

The chain carries TRBV6-5 and TRBJ1-4; D call uncertain. Per the germline V gene, CDR1 is MNHEY and CDR2 is SVGAGI. The CDR3 loop spans 15 amino acids. V dropped 4 bases and J dropped 0 bases, with 9 bases sitting between them. Here the CDR3 reads CASSLGFATNEKLFF. The CDR3 DNA is TGTGCCAGCAGTTTGGGCTTTGCAACTAATGAAAAACTGTTTTTT.

The J gene is TRBJ1-4, the V gene TRBV2; D is perhaps TRBD1 (6 bases). The V gene lost 1 base and the J gene lost 10 bases, with 13 bases spanning the gap. The CDR3 extends over 14 amino acids. Germline V CDR1 and CDR2: SNHLY, FYNNEI. CDR3 protein: CASSEGQGWGKLFF. In nucleotides, the CDR3 is TGTGCCAGCAGTGAAGGGCAGGGGTGGGGAAAACTGTTTTTT.

This chain uses TRBV6-5 with TRBJ2-5; 8 bases fit TRBD2. From germline, CDR1 is MNHEY and CDR2 SVGAGI. The junction had 4 bases not matched to a gene; V was cut back by 6 bases and J by 4 bases. The CDR3 has 13 amino acids. CDR3 nucleotide sequence: TGTGCCAGCAGGCCCGGGGGGGTAGAGACCCAGTACTTC. It is translated as CASRPGGVETQYF.

The chain carries TRBV4-1 and TRBJ2-2; the match to TRBD1 covers 7 bases. The CDR3 length is 16 residues. Germline V gene lookup returns CDR1 MGHRA and CDR2 YSYEKL. J was trimmed by 2 bases and V by 0 bases; bases with no gene match: 3. The CDR3 coding sequence is TGCGCCAGCAGCCAAGAGACAGGGAAAAACACCGGGGAGCTGTTTTTT. Translated, it gives CASSQETGKNTGELFF.

The J gene is TRBJ2-5, the V gene TRBV7-9, with TRBD1 matching 8 bases. With V trimmed by 6 bases and J by 6 bases, 12 bases remained unmatched. The CDR3 extends over 15 amino acids. Germline assignment: CDR1 SEHNR and CDR2 FQNEAQ (reference sequence). In nucleotides, the CDR3 is TGTGCCAGCAGTGAACCGGGACAGGCGAGGAAGACCCAGTACTTC. This gives the protein CASSEPGQARKTQYF.

V usage is TRBV3-1 (or the pseudogene TRBV3-2) and J usage is TRBJ2-3; maybe TRBD2 (6 bases). Deletions cut 4 bases from V and 6 bases from J, with 20 bases between. Germline lookup yields CDR1 LGHDT and CDR2 YNNKEL (reference sequence). The CDR3 loop spans 16 amino acids. In DNA, the CDR3 is TGTGCCAGCAGCCCCAGAACCCCAGCGGGTACGGATACGCAGTATTTT. Residues: CASSPRTPAGTDTQYF.

There are a few counts of this clone. This chain's CDR3 is CASSPLRGRGDEQFF. DNA for the CDR3: TGTGCCAGCTCACCACTTAGGGGGAGAGGCGATGAGCAGTTCTTC. The chain has TRBV18 and TRBJ2-1, with a tentative D call TRBD1 (6 bases). The V gene's germline CDR1 is KGHSH and CDR2 LQKENI. This CDR3 has 15 amino acids. The ends were cut back, 1 base at V and 8 bases at J, with 15 bases in the middle.

The gene calls are TRBV29-1 and TRBJ2-4; 11 bases line up with TRBD2. J was trimmed by 8 bases and V by 4 bases; bases with no gene match: 7. The CDR3 consists of 14 residues. Looked up from germline, CDR1 is SQVTM and CDR2 is ANQGSEA. The CDR3 sequence is CSVGTGLAGDIQYF. CDR3 DNA sequence: TGCAGCGTTGGGACTGGACTAGCGGGTGACATTCAGTACTTC.

As concerns this clone: The DNA is omitted, as the CDR3 cannot be located on it reliably, and the CDR3 follows TCRdb's listing. The rearrangement uses TRBV27 and TRBJ2-5; the table names TRBD1, a call not compared with the DNA. The CDR3 length equals 13 residues, ends included. Germline CDR1 is MNHEY and CDR2 is SMNVEV (reference sequence). The CDR3 region is CASSFGAGSTTYF.

This chain joins TRBV6-1 and TRBJ2-7, with TRBD2 matching 10 bases. The CDR3 runs 15 residues. Germline V gene data show CDR1 as MNHNS and CDR2 as SASEGT. The V and J ends lost 3 bases and 2 bases, in that order; junction bases with no gene match: 4. CDR3 sequence (DNA): TGTGCCAGCAGTGAGGGACTAGCGCCAACCTACGAGCAGTACTTC. Amino acid sequence: CASSEGLAPTYEQYF.

The chain is built from TRBV25-1 and TRBJ1-1, with no clear D. Between the trimmed V and J ends, which lost 6 bases and 1 base, there was a span of 21 bases. Germline CDR1 is MGHDK and CDR2 is SYGVNS. The CDR3 runs 17 residues. CDR3 region: CASSSFVMTGPNTEAFF. The CDR3 nucleotides are TGTGCCAGCAGCTCGTTTGTTATGACGGGTCCGAACACTGAAGCTTTCTTT.

V gene TRBV18 combines with J gene TRBJ1-2, with a tentative D call TRBD1 (6 bases). Germline values: CDR1 KGHSH, CDR2 LQKENI. CDR3 size: 14 residues. Trimming cost V 3 bases and J 2 bases, with 10 bases left between them. The DNA for the CDR3 is TGTGCCAGCTCACCGAAGGGACAAAACTATGGCTACACCTTC. The encoded protein is CASSPKGQNYGYTF.

CDR3 coding DNA: TGCGCCAGCAGCCAAGGAGGGGGGGCTGATGAAAAACTGTTTTTT. Amino acids: CASSQGGGADEKLFF. The chain links TRBV4-1 to TRBJ1-4; D perhaps matches TRBD1 (6 bases). The CDR3 consists of 15 residues. Germline values: CDR1 MGHRA, CDR2 YSYEKL. The V end was cut by 1 base, the J end by 6 bases, with 12 bases between.

The V call is TRBV10-1, the J call TRBJ2-3; 14 nucleotides match TRBD2. The CDR3 is 15 amino acids. V dropped 4 bases and J dropped 4; count of bases not matched to a gene: 1. Germline CDR1 WNHNN, CDR2 SYGVQD (reference sequence). The CDR3 nucleotides read TGCGCCAGCAGTGCGGGACTAGCGGGGGCAGATACGCAGTATTTT. It codes for CASSAGLAGADTQYF.

The CDR3 loop is CASSLGAKNANEQFF. CDR3 in DNA: TGTGCCAGCAGCTTAGGGGCCAAGAATGCGAATGAGCAGTTCTTC. J is TRBJ2-1 and V is TRBV7-9; D gene unclear. This CDR3 spans 15 amino acids. Looked up from germline, CDR1 is SEHNR and CDR2 is FQNEAQ (reference sequence). The germline V and J ends were trimmed by 1 base and 7 bases, with 14 bases remaining between them.

This clone was recorded a few times. The chain employs TRBV7-8 and TRBJ2-1, with TRBD2 identical over 12 bases. The CDR3 is made up of 15 amino acids. Trimming at V came to 3 bases and at J to 6 bases, leaving 3 bases not matched to a gene. Per the germline V gene, CDR1 is SGHVS and CDR2 is FQNEAQ. In DNA, the CDR3 is TGTGCCAGCAGCTTCCGGACTAGCGGGATCAATGAGCAGTTCTTC. This encodes CASSFRTSGINEQFF.

The rearrangement uses TRBV7-8 and TRBJ2-6, with 7 bases matching TRBD1. This CDR3 is built from 19 residues. The ends lost 2 bases at V and 0 bases at J; junction bases unmatched: 10. Per the germline V gene, CDR1 is SGHVS and CDR2 is FQNEAQ. The CDR3 sequence is CASSLWAQGSFSGANVLTF. CDR3 coding DNA: TGTGCCAGCAGCTTATGGGCACAGGGGAGTTTCTCTGGGGCCAACGTCCTGACTTTC.

The chain couples TRBV28 to TRBJ1-1; D is perhaps TRBD1 (5 bases). The V end lost 6 bases, the J end lost 4 bases, and 18 bases lay between the germline ends. The CDR3 spans 15 residues. Germline CDR1 reads MDHEN; CDR2 reads SYDVKM. CDR3 nucleotides: TGTGCCAGCAGACAAGCGACAGACGGATCCACTGAAGCTTTCTTT. Protein: CASRQATDGSTEAFF.